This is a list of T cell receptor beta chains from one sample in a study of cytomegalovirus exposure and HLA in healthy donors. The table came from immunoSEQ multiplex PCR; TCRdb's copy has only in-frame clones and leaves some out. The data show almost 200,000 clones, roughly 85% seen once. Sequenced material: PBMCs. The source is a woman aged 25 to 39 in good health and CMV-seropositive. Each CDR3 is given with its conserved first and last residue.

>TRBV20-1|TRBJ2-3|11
CSASSTDTQYF
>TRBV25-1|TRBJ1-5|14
CASSDGGAHQPQHF
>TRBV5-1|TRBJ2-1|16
CASSLVRGPGHNEQFF
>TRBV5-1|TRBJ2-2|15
CASSVGDTDTGELFF
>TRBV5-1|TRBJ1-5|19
CASSYYALGDSYSNQPQHF
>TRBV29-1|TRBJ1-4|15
CSAKPQGGTNEKLFF
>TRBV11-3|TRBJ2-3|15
CASSRGTAITDTQYF
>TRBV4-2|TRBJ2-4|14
CASSPTSGENIQYF
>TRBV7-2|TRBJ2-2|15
CASSLWRGDTGELFF
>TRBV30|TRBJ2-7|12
CAWSEGGYEQYF
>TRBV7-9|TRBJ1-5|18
CSSSHRTGDSFLGQPQHF
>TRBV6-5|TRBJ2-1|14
CASRNQGAYNEQFF
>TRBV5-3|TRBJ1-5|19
CARSPPPRDRAYSNQPQHF
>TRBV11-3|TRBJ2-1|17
CASSLDHMASGYNEQFF
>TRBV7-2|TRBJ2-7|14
CASSLQPLAGEQYF
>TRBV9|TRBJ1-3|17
CASSVSPIRSSGNTIYF
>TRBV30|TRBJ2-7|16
CAWSESWTSGVFGQYF
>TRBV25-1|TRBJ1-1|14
CATSRSHLNTEAFF
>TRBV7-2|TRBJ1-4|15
CASSLRGLTNEKLFF
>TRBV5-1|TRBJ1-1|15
CASSWGDRRNTEAFF
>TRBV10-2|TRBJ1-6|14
CASSEVGQNSPLHF
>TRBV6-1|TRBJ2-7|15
CASGPGQGSIYEQYF
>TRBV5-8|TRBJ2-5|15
CACRSGTGAQETQYF
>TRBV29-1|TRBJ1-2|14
CSVADRGGRDGYTF
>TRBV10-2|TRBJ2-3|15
CASSDGSSVVDTQYF
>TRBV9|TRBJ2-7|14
CASSVVDLGNEQYF
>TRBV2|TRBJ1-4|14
CASSERQPNEKLFF
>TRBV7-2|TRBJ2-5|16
CASSPGLAGALRTQYF
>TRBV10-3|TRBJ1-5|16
CAISESGGDSNQPQHF
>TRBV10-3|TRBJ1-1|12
CAITAGGTEAFF
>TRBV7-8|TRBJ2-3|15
CASRRSGGDTDTQYF
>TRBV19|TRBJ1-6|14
CASSPRLGNSPLHF
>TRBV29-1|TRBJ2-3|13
CSVDSLATDTQYF
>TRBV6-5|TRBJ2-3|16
CASSYSYSGRAYTQYF
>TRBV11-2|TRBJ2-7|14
CASSLVGRLYEQYF
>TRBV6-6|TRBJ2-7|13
CASSQLAGWEQYF
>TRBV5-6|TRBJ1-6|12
CASSYWTGPLHF
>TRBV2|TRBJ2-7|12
CASSSEANEQYF
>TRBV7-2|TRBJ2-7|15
CASSFAPQGSYEQYF
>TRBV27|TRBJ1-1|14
CASSLSAENTEAFF
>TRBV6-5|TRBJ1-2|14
CASSSPGVHYGYTF
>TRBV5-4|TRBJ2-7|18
CASSGEGIDRGIPYEQYF
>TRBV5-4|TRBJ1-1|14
CASSFYRGSTEAFF
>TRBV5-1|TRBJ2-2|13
CASRTGSTGELFF
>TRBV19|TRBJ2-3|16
CASSIGGGRSTDTQYF
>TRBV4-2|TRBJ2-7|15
CASSQVQGVIDEQYF